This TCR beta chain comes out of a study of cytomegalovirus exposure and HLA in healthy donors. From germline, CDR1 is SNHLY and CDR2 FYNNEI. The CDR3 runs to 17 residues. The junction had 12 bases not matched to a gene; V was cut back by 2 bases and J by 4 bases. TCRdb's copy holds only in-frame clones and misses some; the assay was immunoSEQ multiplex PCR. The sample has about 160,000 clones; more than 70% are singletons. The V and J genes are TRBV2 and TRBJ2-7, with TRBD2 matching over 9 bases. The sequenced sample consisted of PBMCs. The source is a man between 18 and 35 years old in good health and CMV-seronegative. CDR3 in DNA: TGTGCCAGCAGTGAATACCCCTTTGAGCGGGGGGTATACGAGCAGTACTTC. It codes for CASSEYPFERGVYEQYF.